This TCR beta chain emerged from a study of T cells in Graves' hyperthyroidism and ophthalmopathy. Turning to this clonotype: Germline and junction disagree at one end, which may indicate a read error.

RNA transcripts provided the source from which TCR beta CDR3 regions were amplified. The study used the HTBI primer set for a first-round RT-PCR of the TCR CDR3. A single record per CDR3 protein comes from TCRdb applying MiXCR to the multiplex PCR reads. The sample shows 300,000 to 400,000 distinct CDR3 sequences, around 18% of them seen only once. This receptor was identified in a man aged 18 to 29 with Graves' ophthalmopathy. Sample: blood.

The CDR3, as DNA: TGTGCCAGCAGCCCCGACAAACGAGGGCGTCTCTTT. It specifies CASSPDKRGRLF. This chain joins TRBV3-1 and TRBJ1-1; D gene uncertain. In germline, CDR1 is LGHDT, CDR2 YNNKEL (reference sequence). CDR3 length equals 12 residues.